This passage covers 11 T cell receptor beta chains from one sample sequenced in a study of spatial heterogeneity in lung cancer. TCRdb processed the 5' RACE reads anew with MiXCR; each CDR3 protein has one entry. The table has roughly 120,000 distinct CDR3 sequences, more than 9% seen once. The time point was: blood at routine non-recurrence follow-up after resection. TCRs were sequenced from unsorted whole RNA of tumor, nontumor lung or PBMC. The sequences come from PBMCs, collected at follow-up. The receptors originated from a male donor with early-stage non-small cell lung cancer.

The V gene is TRBV6-5, the J gene TRBJ1-1, with D unclear. Germline values: CDR1 MNHEY, CDR2 SVGAGI. Between the trimmed V and J ends, which lost 0 bases and 11 bases, there was a span of 13 bases. The CDR3 runs to 13 residues. CDR3 DNA: TGTGCCAGCAGTTACTCGATATCGGGGAATGCTTTCTTT. Its translation: CASSYSISGNAFF.

This chain connects TRBV5-5 to TRBJ2-3; the match to TRBD1 covers 8 bases. The CDR3 is made up of 15 amino acids. Germline-derived CDR1 and CDR2 are SGHKS and YYEKEE (reference sequence). The V and J ends lost 3 bases and 4 bases, in that order; junction bases with no gene match: 7. DNA for the CDR3: TGTGCCAGCAGCTACTACAGGGGGGACGCAGATACGCAGTATTTT. Translated: CASSYYRGDADTQYF.

The chain has TRBV5-1 and TRBJ2-1; 12 bases match TRBD2. The trim removed 1 base at V and 6 bases at J, leaving 5 bases unmatched. Germline V lookup: CDR1 SGHRS, CDR2 YFSETQ. This CDR3 is built from 16 residues. The CDR3, as DNA: TGCGCCAGCAGCTTGCGTACTAGCGGGGGGAGCAATGAGCAGTTCTTC. Its translation is CASSLRTSGGSNEQFF.

The chain combines TRBV10-3 with TRBJ1-6; D is perhaps TRBD1 (5 bases). The CDR3 contains 14 residues. Germline values: CDR1 ENHRY, CDR2 SYGVKD. V was shortened by 4 bases and J by 9 bases, with 13 bases between the two germline ends. CDR3 sequence reads: CAISAGTGGSPLHF. CDR3 in DNA: TGTGCCATCAGTGCAGGAACGGGGGGTTCACCCCTCCACTTT.

V usage is TRBV28 and J usage is TRBJ2-7, with TRBD1 identical over 10 bases. The CDR3 extends over 19 amino acids. Germline V lookup: CDR1 MDHEN, CDR2 SYDVKM. Trimming removed 4 bases from V and 2 bases from J; junction bases left unmatched: 17. The CDR3 sequence: CASSSGRQGAPSLTYEQYF. The DNA of the CDR3 is TGTGCCAGCAGTTCCGGAAGACAGGGGGCCCCCTCTCTCACCTACGAGCAGTACTTC.

CDR3 protein: CSARRGLAHGADTQYF. CDR3 DNA sequence: TGCAGTGCTAGAAGGGGACTAGCCCATGGGGCAGATACGCAGTATTTT. J is TRBJ2-3 and V is TRBV20-1; 9 bases match TRBD2. The CDR3 length is 16 residues. With 2 bases clipped from V and 4 bases from J, the junction kept 10 bases outside the gene matches. Germline CDR1 is DFQATT and CDR2 is SNEGSKA (reference sequence).

The sample holds a few counts of this clonotype. The chain couples TRBV5-1 to TRBJ2-7; 8 bases are a match to TRBD1. The CDR3 is 13 residues long. Germline loops: CDR1 SGHRS, CDR2 YFSETQ. V shed 5 bases and J 6 bases; nucleotides not matched to a gene: 7. The CDR3 loop reads CASSSQGAREQYF. CDR3 bases: TGCGCCAGCAGTTCGCAGGGGGCCCGCGAGCAGTACTTC. Combining the CDR3 with reference TRBV5-1 and TRBJ2-7 gives the whole variable domain KAGVTQTPRYLIKTRGQQVTLSCSPISGHRSVSWYQQTPGQGLQFLFEYFSETQRNKGNFPGRFSGRQFSNSRSEMNVSTLELGDSALYLCASSSQGAREQYFGPGTRLTVT.

This clonotype was detected many times. This chain uses TRBV20-1 with TRBJ2-3, with 8 bases identical to TRBD1. The CDR3 totals 16 residues. V shed 0 bases and J 6 bases; nucleotides not matched to a gene: 11. From germline, CDR1 is DFQATT and CDR2 SNEGSKA (reference sequence). CDR3 DNA: TGCAGTGCTAGAGATTTGCGACAGGGGATTATGGATACGCAGTATTTT. Its translation: CSARDLRQGIMDTQYF.

This clonotype was recorded many times. The chain employs TRBV5-5 and TRBJ2-3; weak D call: TRBD2 (5 bases). Germline values: CDR1 SGHKS, CDR2 YYEKEE (reference sequence). V dropped 3 bases and J dropped 6 bases, with 20 bases sitting between them. CDR3 length: 16 amino acids. The CDR3 DNA is TGTGCCAGCAGCTCGGCCCAGCTAGGGTGGAGGGATACGCAGTATTTT. Its protein product is CASSSAQLGWRDTQYF.

This clonotype occurred many times. CDR3 sequence reads: CASSSILWGVYEQFF. CDR3 DNA sequence: TGTGCCAGCAGCTCGATATTATGGGGGGTGTATGAGCAGTTCTTC. This rearrangement joins TRBV11-2 to TRBJ2-1; D possibly corresponds to TRBD2 (6 bases). The CDR3 has 15 amino acids. V lost 4 bases and J 8 bases, leaving 18 bases between the germline ends. CDR1 and CDR2 (germline): SGHAT, FQNNGV.

The J gene is TRBJ2-3, the V gene TRBV4-2; either TRBD1 or TRBD2 may fit D (5 bases each). V was clipped by 1 base and J by 1 base, with 12 bases between them. The CDR3 runs to 16 residues. The germline V gene encodes CDR1 LGHNA and CDR2 YNFKEQ. CDR3 region: CASSQGGRSGTDTQYF. DNA for the CDR3: TGTGCCAGCAGCCAAGGGGGACGATCTGGCACAGATACGCAGTATTTT.